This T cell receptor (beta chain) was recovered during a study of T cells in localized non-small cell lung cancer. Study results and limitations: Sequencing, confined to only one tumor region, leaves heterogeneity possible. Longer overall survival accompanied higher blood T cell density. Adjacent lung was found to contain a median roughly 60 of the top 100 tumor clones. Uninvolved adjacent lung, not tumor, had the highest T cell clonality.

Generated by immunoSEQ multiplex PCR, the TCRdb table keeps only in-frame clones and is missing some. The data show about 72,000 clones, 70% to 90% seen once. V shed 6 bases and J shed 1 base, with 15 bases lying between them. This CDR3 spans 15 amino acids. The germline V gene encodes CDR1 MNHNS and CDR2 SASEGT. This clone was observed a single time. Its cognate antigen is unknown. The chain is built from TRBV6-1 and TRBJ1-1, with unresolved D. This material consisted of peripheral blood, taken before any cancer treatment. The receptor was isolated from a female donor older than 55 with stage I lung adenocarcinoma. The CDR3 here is CASSPSRPGNTEAFF. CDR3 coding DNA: TGTGCCAGCAGCCCCTCCCGCCCGGGGAACACTGAAGCTTTCTTT.